The clone carrying this TCR beta chain was seen at least ten times. This CDR3 has 14 residues. Losses at the gene ends were 5 bases for V and 4 bases for J; bases not matched to a gene: 5. MiXCR, applied by TCRdb to the 5' RACE reads, yields one record per CDR3 protein. The sample has tens of thousands of distinct CDR3 sequences, 10% to 15% seen once. This entry is derived from a study of spatial heterogeneity in lung cancer. Time point specified: blood at routine non-recurrence follow-up after resection. The receptor was derived from a male donor with early-stage non-small cell lung cancer. This specimen was PBMCs, taken at follow-up. This sequence joins TRBV12-3 or TRBV12-4 and TRBJ1-5; 7 bases match TRBD1. The CDR3 sequence is CASSVDRRNQPQHF. The CDR3 coding sequence is TGTGCCAGCAGTGTGGACAGGAGGAATCAGCCCCAGCATTTT.